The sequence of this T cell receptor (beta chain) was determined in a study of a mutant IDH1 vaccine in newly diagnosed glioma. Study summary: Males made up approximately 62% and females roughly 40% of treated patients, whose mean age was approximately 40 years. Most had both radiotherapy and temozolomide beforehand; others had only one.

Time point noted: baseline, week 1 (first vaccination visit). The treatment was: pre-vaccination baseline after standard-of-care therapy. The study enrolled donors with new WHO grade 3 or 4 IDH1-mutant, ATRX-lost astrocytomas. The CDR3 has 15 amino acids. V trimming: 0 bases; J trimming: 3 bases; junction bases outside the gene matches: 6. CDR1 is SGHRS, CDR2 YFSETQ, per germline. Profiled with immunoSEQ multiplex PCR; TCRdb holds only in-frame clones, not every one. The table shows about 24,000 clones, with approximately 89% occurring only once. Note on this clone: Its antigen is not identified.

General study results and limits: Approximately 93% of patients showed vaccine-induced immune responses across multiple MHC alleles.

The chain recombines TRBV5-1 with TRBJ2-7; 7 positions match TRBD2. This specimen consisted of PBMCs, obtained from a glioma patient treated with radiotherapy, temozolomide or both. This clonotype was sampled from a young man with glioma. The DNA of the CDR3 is TGCGCCAGCAGCTTGGGGCTAGCGGATGTCTACGAGCAGTACTTC. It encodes CASSLGLADVYEQYF.